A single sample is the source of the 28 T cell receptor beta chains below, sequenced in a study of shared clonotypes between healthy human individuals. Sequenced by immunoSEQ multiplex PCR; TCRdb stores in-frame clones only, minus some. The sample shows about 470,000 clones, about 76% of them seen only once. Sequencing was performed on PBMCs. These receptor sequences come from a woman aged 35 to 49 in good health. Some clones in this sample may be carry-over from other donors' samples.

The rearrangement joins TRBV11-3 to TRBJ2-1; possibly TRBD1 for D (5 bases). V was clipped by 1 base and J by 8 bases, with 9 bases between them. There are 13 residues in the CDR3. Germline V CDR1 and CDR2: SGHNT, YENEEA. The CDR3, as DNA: TGTGCCAGCAGCTTAGGAGTCAGGGATGAGCAGTTCTTC. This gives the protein CASSLGVRDEQFF.

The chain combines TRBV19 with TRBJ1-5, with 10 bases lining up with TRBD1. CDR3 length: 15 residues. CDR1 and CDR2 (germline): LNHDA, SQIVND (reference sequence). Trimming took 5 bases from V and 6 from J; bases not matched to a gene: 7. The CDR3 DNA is TGTGCCAGTAGTTCTGGACAGGGGGGAATTCAGCCCCAGCATTTT. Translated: CASSSGQGGIQPQHF.

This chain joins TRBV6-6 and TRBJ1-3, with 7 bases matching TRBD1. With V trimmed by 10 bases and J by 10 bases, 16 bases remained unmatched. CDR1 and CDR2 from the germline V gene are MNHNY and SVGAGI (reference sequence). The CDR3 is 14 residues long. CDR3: CATRDRAMSGTIYF. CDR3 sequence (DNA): TGTGCCACCCGTGACAGGGCGATGTCGGGGACCATATATTTT.

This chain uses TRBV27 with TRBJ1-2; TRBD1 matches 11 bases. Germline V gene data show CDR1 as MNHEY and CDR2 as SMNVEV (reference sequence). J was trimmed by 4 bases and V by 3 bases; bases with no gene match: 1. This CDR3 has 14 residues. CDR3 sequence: CASSLGTGGYGYTF. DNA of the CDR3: TGTGCCAGCAGTTTGGGGACAGGGGGCTATGGCTACACCTTC.

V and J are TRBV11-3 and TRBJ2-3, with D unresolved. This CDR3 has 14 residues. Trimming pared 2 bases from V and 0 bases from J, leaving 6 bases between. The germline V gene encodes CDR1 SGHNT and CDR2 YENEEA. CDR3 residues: CASSLRSSTDTQYF. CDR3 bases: TGTGCCAGCAGCTTAAGGTCAAGCACAGATACGCAGTATTTT.

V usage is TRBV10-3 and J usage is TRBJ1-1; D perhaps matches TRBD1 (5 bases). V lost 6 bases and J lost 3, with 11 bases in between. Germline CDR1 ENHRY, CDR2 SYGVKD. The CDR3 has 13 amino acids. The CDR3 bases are TGTGCCATCAGAACCGGGGCGGACACTGAAGCTTTCTTT. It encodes CAIRTGADTEAFF.

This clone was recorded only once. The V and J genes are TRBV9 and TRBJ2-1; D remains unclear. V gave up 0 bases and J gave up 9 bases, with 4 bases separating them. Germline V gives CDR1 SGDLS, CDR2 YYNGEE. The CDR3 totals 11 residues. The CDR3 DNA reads TGTGCCAGCAGCGTAGGGCGTGAGCAGTTCTTC. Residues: CASSVGREQFF. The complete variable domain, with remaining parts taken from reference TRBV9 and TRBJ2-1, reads DSGVTQTPKHLITATGQRVTLRCSPRSGDLSVYWYQQSLDQGLQFLIQYYNGEERAKGNILERFSAQQFPDLHSELNLSSLELGDSALYFCASSVGREQFFGPGTRLTVL.

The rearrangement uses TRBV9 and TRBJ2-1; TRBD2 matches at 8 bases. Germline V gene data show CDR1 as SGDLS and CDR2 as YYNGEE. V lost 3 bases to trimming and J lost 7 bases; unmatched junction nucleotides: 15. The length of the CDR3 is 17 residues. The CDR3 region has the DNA TGTGCCAGCAGCGAACAAGCACGGGAGGGATTACGAAATGAGCAGTTCTTC. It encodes CASSEQAREGLRNEQFF.

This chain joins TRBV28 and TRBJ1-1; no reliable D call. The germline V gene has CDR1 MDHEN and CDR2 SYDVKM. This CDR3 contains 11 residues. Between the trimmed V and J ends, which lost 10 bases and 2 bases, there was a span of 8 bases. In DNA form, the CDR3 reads TGTGCCACCAATGAAAACACTGAAGCTTTCTTT. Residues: CATNENTEAFF.

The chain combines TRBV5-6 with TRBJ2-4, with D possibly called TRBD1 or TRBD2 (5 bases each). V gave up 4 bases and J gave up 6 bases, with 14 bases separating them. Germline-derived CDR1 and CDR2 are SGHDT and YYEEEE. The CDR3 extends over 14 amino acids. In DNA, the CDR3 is TGTGCCAGCAGCCACAGTGGGGGTCCAAACATTCAGTACTTC. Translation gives CASSHSGGPNIQYF.

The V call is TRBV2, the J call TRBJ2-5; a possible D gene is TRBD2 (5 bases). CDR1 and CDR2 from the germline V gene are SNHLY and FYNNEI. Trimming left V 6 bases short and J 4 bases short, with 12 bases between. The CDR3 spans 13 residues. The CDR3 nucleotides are TGTGCCAGCAGCGACGGACTGGGAGAGACCCAGTACTTC. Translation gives CASSDGLGETQYF.

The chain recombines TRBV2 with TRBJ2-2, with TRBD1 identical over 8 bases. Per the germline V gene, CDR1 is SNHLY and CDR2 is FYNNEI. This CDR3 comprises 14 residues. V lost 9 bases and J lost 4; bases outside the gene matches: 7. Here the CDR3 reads CASSTGDGTGELFF. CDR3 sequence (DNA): TGTGCCAGTTCGACAGGGGATGGCACCGGGGAGCTGTTTTTT. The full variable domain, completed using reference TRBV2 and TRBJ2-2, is EPEVTQTPSHQVTQMGQEVILRCVPISNHLYFYWYRQILGQKVEFLVSFYNNEISEKSEIFDDQFSVERPDGSNFTLKIRSTKLEDSAMYFCASSTGDGTGELFFGEGSRLTVL.

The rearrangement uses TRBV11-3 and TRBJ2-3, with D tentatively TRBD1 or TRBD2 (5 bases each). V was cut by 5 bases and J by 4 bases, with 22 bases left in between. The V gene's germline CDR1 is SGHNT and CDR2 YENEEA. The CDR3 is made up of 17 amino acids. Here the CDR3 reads CASSPRGPTRGADTQYF. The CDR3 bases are TGTGCCAGCAGCCCACGGGGACCCACTAGGGGAGCAGATACGCAGTATTTT.

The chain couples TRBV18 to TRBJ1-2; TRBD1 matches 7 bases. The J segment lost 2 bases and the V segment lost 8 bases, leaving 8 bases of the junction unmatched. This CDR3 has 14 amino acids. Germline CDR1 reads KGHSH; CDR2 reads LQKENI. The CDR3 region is CASKQGSQNYGYTF. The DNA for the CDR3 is TGTGCCAGCAAACAGGGGTCGCAAAACTATGGCTACACCTTC.

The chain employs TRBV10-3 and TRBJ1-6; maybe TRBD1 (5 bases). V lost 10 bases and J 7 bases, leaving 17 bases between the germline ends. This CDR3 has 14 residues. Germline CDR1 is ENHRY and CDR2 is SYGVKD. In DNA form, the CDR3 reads TGTGCCACCTTCCCCGGCGGGGCCAATTCACCCCTCCACTTT. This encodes CATFPGGANSPLHF.

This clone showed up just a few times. The CDR3 is CASSPGTSVYEQYF. The CDR3 DNA is TGTGCCAGCAGCCCCGGGACTAGCGTCTACGAGCAGTACTTC. The rearrangement joins TRBV28 to TRBJ2-7, with 10 bases lining up with TRBD2. The germline V gene has CDR1 MDHEN and CDR2 SYDVKM. V lost 6 bases to trimming and J lost 3 bases; unmatched junction nucleotides: 5. CDR3 length equals 14 residues.

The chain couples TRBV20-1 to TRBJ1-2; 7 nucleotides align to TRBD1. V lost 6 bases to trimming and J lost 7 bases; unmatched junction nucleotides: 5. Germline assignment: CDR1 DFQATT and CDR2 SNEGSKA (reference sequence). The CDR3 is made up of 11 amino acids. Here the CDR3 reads CSASTGIGYTF. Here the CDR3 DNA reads TGCAGTGCCTCGACAGGGATTGGCTACACCTTC.

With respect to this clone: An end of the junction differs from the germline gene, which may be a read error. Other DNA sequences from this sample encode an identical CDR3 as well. The chain's CDR3 is CASSSTGDSNQPQHF. CDR3 DNA: TGTGCCAGCAGCTCCACGGGGGATAGCAACCAGCCCCAGCATTTT. This chain links TRBV11-2 with TRBJ1-5, with D maybe TRBD1 (5 bases). Germline V gene lookup returns CDR1 SGHAT and CDR2 FQNNGV. This CDR3 is built from 15 residues.

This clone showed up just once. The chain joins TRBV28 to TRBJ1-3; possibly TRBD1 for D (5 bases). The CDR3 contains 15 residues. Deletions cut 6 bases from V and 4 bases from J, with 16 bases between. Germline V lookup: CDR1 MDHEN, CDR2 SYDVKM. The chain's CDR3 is CASSEGRFRGNTIYF. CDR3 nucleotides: TGTGCCAGCAGCGAGGGACGCTTCAGGGGAAACACCATATATTTT.

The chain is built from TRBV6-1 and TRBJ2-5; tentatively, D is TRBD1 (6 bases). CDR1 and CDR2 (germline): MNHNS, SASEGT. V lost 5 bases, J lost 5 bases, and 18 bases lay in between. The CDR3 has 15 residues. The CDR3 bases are TGTGCCAGCAGTCTCTTAGGGGGTAGCCCGGAGACCCAGTACTTC. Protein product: CASSLLGGSPETQYF.

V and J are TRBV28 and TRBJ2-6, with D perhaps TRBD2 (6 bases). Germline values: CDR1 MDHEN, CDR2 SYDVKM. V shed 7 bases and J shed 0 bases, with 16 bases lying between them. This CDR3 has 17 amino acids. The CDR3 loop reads CASTLRGIDSGANVLTF. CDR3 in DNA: TGTGCCAGCACCCTCCGCGGGATAGACTCTGGGGCCAACGTCCTGACTTTC.

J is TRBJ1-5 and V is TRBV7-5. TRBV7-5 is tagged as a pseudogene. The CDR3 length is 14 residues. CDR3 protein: CVRSSRIGGQPQHF. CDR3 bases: TGTGTCAGAAGCAGCCGAATCGGCGGTCAGCCCCAGCATTTT.

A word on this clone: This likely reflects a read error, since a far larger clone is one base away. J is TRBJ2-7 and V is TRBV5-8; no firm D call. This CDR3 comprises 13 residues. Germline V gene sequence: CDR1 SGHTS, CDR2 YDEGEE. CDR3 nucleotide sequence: TGTGCCAGCAGCTTCGGGCGGACCTACGGGCAGTACTTC. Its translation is CASSFGRTYGQYF.

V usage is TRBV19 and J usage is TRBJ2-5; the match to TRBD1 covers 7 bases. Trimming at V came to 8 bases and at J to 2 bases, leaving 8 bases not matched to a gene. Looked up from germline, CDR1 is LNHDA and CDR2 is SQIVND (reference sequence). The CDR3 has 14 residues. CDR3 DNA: TGTGCCAGTGGTCCAGGGGGAGTGCAAGAGACCCAGTACTTC. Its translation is CASGPGGVQETQYF.

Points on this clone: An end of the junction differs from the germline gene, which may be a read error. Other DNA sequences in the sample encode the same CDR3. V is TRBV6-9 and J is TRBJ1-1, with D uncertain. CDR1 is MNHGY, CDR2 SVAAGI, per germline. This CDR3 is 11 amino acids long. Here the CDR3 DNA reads TGTGCCAGCCACCGCCGTGACGAAGATTTCTTT. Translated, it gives CASHRRDEDFF.

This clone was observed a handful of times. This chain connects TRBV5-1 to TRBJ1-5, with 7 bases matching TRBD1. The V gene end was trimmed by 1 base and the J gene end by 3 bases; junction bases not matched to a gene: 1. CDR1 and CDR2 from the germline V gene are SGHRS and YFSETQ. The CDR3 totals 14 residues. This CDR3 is CASSLTGDNQPQHF. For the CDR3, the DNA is TGCGCCAGCAGCTTGACAGGGGACAATCAGCCCCAGCATTTT. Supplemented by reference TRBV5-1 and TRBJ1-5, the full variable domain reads KAGVTQTPRYLIKTRGQQVTLSCSPISGHRSVSWYQQTPGQGLQFLFEYFSETQRNKGNFPGRFSGRQFSNSRSEMNVSTLELGDSALYLCASSLTGDNQPQHFGDGTRLSIL.

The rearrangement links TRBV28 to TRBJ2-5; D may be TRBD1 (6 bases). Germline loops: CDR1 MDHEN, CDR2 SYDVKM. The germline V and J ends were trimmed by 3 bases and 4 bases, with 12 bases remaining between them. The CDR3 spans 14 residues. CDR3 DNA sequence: TGTGCCAGCAGTTTTGGGCAGGGGAGAGAGACCCAGTACTTC. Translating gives CASSFGQGRETQYF.

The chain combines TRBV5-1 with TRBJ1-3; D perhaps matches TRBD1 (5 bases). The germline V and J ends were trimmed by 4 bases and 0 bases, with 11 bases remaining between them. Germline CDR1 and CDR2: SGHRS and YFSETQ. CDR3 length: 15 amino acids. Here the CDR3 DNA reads TGCGCCAGCAGCCCGGACATTCACTCTGGAAACACCATATATTTT. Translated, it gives CASSPDIHSGNTIYF.